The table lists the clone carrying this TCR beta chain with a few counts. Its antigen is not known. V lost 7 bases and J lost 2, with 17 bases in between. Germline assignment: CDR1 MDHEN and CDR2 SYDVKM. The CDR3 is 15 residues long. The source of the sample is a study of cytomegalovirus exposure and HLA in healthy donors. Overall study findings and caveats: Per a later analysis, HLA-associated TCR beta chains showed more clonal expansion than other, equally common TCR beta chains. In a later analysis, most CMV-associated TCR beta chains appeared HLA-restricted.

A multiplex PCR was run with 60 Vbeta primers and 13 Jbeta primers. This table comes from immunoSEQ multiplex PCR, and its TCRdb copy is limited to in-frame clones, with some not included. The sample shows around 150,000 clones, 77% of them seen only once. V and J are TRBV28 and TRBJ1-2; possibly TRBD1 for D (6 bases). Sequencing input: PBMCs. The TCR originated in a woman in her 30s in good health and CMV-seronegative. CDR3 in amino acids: CASNRISGDNYGYTF. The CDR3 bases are TGTGCCAGCAATAGGATCTCAGGGGACAACTATGGCTACACCTTC.